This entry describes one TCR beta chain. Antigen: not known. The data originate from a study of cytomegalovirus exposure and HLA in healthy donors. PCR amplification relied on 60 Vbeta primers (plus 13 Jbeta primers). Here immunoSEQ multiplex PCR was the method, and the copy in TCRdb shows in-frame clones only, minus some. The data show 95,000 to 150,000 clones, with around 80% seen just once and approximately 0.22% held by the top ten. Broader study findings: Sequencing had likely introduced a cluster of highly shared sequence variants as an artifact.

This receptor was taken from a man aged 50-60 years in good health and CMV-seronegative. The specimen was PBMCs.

The CDR3 loop reads CASRVGANTEAFF. CDR3 DNA: TGTGCCAGCAGGGTGGGGGCGAACACTGAAGCTTTCTTT. The chain carries TRBV28 and TRBJ1-1; D might be TRBD1 (6 bases). The ends were cut back, 6 bases at V and 1 base at J, with 9 bases in the middle. Germline assignment: CDR1 MDHEN and CDR2 SYDVKM. The CDR3 is 13 residues long.